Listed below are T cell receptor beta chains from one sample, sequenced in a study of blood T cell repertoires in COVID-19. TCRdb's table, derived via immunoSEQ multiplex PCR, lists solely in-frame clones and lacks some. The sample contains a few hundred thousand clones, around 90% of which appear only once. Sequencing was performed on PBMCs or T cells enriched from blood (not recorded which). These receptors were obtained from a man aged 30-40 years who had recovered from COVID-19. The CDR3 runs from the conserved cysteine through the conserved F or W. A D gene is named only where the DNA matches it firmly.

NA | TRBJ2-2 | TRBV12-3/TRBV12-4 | CASRQTTVGELFF
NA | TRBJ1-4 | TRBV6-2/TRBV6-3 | CASSYQGHPNEKLFF
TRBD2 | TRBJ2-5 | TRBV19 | CASSIGLAGVETQYF
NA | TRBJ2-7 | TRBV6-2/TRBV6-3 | CASSYVLAFYEQYF
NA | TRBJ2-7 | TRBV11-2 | CASSLVTAVYEQYF
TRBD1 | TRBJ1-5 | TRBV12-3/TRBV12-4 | CASSLQGDQPQHF
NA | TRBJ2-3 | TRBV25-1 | CASSVTSSTDTQYF
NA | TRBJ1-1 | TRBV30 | CAWSPLSWQVNTEAFF
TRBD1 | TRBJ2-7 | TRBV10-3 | CAIRPGQAPTGYEQYF
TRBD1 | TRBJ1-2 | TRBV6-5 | CATYRGDGYTF
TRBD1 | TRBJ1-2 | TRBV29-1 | CSVDRDNYGYTF
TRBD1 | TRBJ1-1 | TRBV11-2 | CASSLGPLTGGGTEAFF
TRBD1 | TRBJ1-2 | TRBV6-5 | CASSPGQSGYTF